The 3 T cell receptor beta chains in this list originate from one sample, sequenced in a study of radiotherapy plus CTLA-4 blockade in lung cancer. Assay used: immunoSEQ multiplex PCR; TCRdb lists only in-frame clones, some missing. The data hold some 15,000 clones, with about 71% observed a single time. Sequenced here: peripheral blood, sampled from a patient treated with radiotherapy plus ipilimumab. These receptors all stem from a human donor with non-small cell lung cancer whose response to radiotherapy plus ipilimumab could not be evaluated.

This chain uses TRBV4-1 with TRBJ2-5; 12 bases fit TRBD2. V lost 5 bases and J lost 2; bases outside the gene matches: 3. In germline, CDR1 is MGHRA, CDR2 YSYEKL. The CDR3 length is 15 residues. The CDR3 sequence: CASSAGTSGQETQYF. As DNA, the CDR3 is TGCGCCAGCAGCGCCGGGACTAGCGGGCAAGAGACCCAGTACTTC.

The rearrangement joins TRBV15 to TRBJ2-3, with 10 bases matching TRBD2. The CDR3 covers 15 residues. Germline values: CDR1 LNHNV, CDR2 YYDKDF (reference sequence). J was trimmed by 6 bases and V by 1 base; bases with no gene match: 4. The CDR3 region is CATSRASGGQDTQYF. CDR3 sequence (DNA): TGTGCCACCAGCAGAGCTAGCGGGGGCCAGGATACGCAGTATTTT.

The rearrangement uses TRBV6-5 and TRBJ1-1; D is ambiguous. Germline assignment: CDR1 MNHEY and CDR2 SVGAGI. The CDR3 consists of 14 residues. The V end was cut by 2 bases, the J end by 6 bases, with 13 bases between. The CDR3 region has the DNA TGTGCCAGCAGTTACGCCGGACTCGACCCTGAAGCTTTCTTT. Translated: CASSYAGLDPEAFF.